This T cell receptor (beta chain) derives from a study of T cell responses to AZD1222 COVID-19 vaccine. The table came from immunoSEQ multiplex PCR; TCRdb's copy has only in-frame clones and leaves some out. In the table there are under 200,000 clones, approximately 91% of which are singletons. V shed 2 bases and J shed 6 bases, with 8 bases lying between them. CDR3 length: 12 residues. Germline V gene lookup returns CDR1 KGHSH and CDR2 LQKENI. Findings of the study overall: There were repertoire samples only from the period after the peak T cell response. The donor cohort was predominantly white British with a female majority, and clonal diversity may have been underestimated.

Worth noting for this clone: Its antigen is not identified.

The clonotype comes from an adult in good health. The gene calls are TRBV18 and TRBJ2-7; the D call may be TRBD1 or TRBD2 (5 bases each). The specimen comprised peripheral blood, sampled on day 0 of AZD1222 vaccination. This CDR3 is CASSPAGGEQYF. The CDR3 coding sequence is TGTGCCAGCTCACCAGCTGGGGGCGAGCAGTACTTC.